The 32 T cell receptor beta chains given below trace back to one sample, sequenced in a study of blood T cell repertoires in COVID-19. Clones were read by immunoSEQ multiplex PCR, and TCRdb kept only the in-frame ones, dropping some. The sample includes 90,000 to 110,000 clones, 70% to 85% seen only once; the top ten take roughly 7.9%. Sequenced sample: peripheral blood. The receptors here all came from a woman of 80 years or more with active or convalescent COVID-19.

The rearrangement uses TRBV10-3 and TRBJ1-3; weak D call: TRBD1 (5 bases). With 4 bases removed from V and 0 bases from J, the gap between germline ends came to 16 bases. Per the germline V gene, CDR1 is ENHRY and CDR2 is SYGVKD. This CDR3 contains 17 residues. CDR3 nucleotide sequence: TGTGCCATCAGTGGGGGACTCCCGCGGAACTCTGGAAACACCATATATTTT. Protein product: CAISGGLPRNSGNTIYF.

The gene calls are TRBV3-1 (or the pseudogene TRBV3-2) and TRBJ2-2, with D unresolved. V lost 4 bases, J lost 3 bases, and 9 bases lay in between. CDR3 length equals 14 residues. CDR1 and CDR2 from the germline V gene are LGHDT and YNNKEL (reference sequence). The CDR3 protein is CASSPGFYTGELFF. In DNA, the CDR3 is TGTGCCAGCAGCCCAGGTTTTTACACCGGGGAGCTGTTTTTT.

This chain connects TRBV7-8 to TRBJ2-7; 8 bases are shared with TRBD1. Unmatched junction bases numbered 9, after V lost 4 bases and J lost 7 bases. The germline V gene has CDR1 SGHVS and CDR2 FQNEAQ. This CDR3 has 14 amino acids. The CDR3 loop is CASSSGQGLGEQYF. DNA of the CDR3: TGTGCCAGCAGCTCCGGACAGGGTCTAGGAGAGCAGTACTTC. Using reference TRBV7-8 and TRBJ2-7 for the parts outside the CDR3, the full variable domain is GAGVSQSPRYKVAKRGQDVALRCDPISGHVSLFWYQQALGQGPEFLTYFQNEAQLDKSGLPSDRFFAERPEGSVSTLKIQRTQQEDSAVYLCASSSGQGLGEQYFGPGTRLTVT.

The V gene is TRBV28, the J gene TRBJ2-7; 9 bases agree with TRBD1. J gave up 4 bases and V 4 bases, and 5 bases lay outside the gene matches. The CDR3 sequence is 14 residues long. Germline V gene data show CDR1 as MDHEN and CDR2 as SYDVKM. In DNA form, the CDR3 reads TGTGCCAGCAGTTCCCCGACAGGGGGGTACGAGCAGTACTTC. The encoded protein is CASSSPTGGYEQYF.

This rearrangement joins TRBV5-6 to TRBJ2-6; 7 nucleotides line up with TRBD1. Trimming removed 5 bases from V and 1 base from J; junction bases left unmatched: 3. Germline V lookup: CDR1 SGHDT, CDR2 YYEEEE. CDR3 length: 15 residues. Written as DNA, the CDR3 is TGTGCCAGCAGTTCGGGACAGTCTGGGGCCAACGTCCTGACTTTC. The encoded protein is CASSSGQSGANVLTF.

The V call is TRBV9, the J call TRBJ2-1; a possible D gene is TRBD2 (6 bases). Between the trimmed V and J ends, which lost 3 bases and 1 base, there was a span of 11 bases. Per germline, CDR1 SGDLS and CDR2 YYNGEE. The CDR3 is made up of 15 amino acids. CDR3 loop: CASSAPGVSYNEQFF. The CDR3 coding sequence is TGTGCCAGCAGCGCCCCGGGAGTTTCCTACAATGAGCAGTTCTTC.

In this sample, this clone turned up once. The chain recombines TRBV27 with TRBJ1-1; D remains unclear. The CDR3 is 12 amino acids. V was pared by 6 bases and J by 4 bases, with 9 bases between. The germline CDR1 and CDR2 sequences are MNHEY and SMNVEV (reference sequence). The CDR3 protein is CASSTVGTEAFF. The CDR3 bases are TGTGCCAGCAGCACAGTCGGCACTGAAGCTTTCTTT.

The CDR3 DNA reads TGTGCCAGTAGTGTTTACAGGGAGATGGTCTATGGCTACACCTTC. Translation gives CASSVYREMVYGYTF. The gene calls are TRBV19 and TRBJ1-2; possibly TRBD1 for D (6 bases). Germline V lookup: CDR1 LNHDA, CDR2 SQIVND (reference sequence). Between the trimmed V and J ends, which lost 5 bases and 4 bases, there was a span of 17 bases. CDR3 size: 15 residues.

V is TRBV15 and J is TRBJ2-7; weak D call: TRBD1 (6 bases). This CDR3 contains 14 residues. Per the germline V gene, CDR1 is LNHNV and CDR2 is YYDKDF (reference sequence). Trimming took off 3 bases at V and 2 bases at J, with 11 bases between the two ends. The CDR3 is CATSRGADPYEQYF. The CDR3 DNA is TGTGCCACCAGCAGGGGGGCAGATCCCTACGAGCAGTACTTC.

The chain carries TRBV10-1 and TRBJ2-3; D not certain. The V end lost 4 bases, the J end lost 2 bases, and 13 bases lay between the germline ends. Per the germline V gene, CDR1 is WNHNN and CDR2 is SYGVQD (reference sequence). This CDR3 has 15 residues. CDR3 nucleotides: TGCGCCAGCAGTGCGCGGCTCGTTCCCACAGATACGCAGTATTTT. Translated: CASSARLVPTDTQYF.

This chain uses TRBV18 with TRBJ1-5; TRBD1 agrees at 9 bases. CDR1 is KGHSH and CDR2 is LQKENI in the germline V gene. V was clipped by 3 bases and J by 2 bases; unmatched bases: 2. The CDR3 consists of 15 residues. CDR3 nucleotide sequence: TGTGCCAGCTCACCGCGACAGGGGGGCAATCAGCCCCAGCATTTT. Protein product: CASSPRQGGNQPQHF. Using reference TRBV18 and TRBJ1-5 for the parts outside the CDR3, the full variable domain is NAGVMQNPRHLVRRRGQEARLRCSPMKGHSHVYWYRQLPEEGLKFMVYLQKENIIDESGMPKERFSAEFPKEGPSILRIQQVVRGDSAAYFCASSPRQGGNQPQHFGDGTRLSIL.

This clone was counted between two and nine times. This chain uses TRBV19 with TRBJ2-2, with TRBD1 identical over 8 bases. CDR3 length: 16 amino acids. The V gene's germline CDR1 is LNHDA and CDR2 SQIVND (reference sequence). Germline trimming cut 2 bases from V and 4 bases from J; bases unmatched to any gene: 6. The CDR3: CASSIPGQDITGELFF. For the CDR3, the DNA is TGTGCCAGTAGTATACCGGGACAGGATATCACCGGGGAGCTGTTTTTT. The whole variable domain, remainder taken from reference TRBV19 and TRBJ2-2, is DGGITQSPKYLFRKEGQNVTLSCEQNLNHDAMYWYRQDPGQGLRLIYYSQIVNDFQKGDIAEGYSVSREKKESFPLTVTSAQKNPTAFYLCASSIPGQDITGELFFGEGSRLTVL.

The chain combines TRBV14 with TRBJ2-1; TRBD2 matches at 8 bases. J gave up 4 bases and V 5 bases, and 7 bases lay outside the gene matches. The CDR3 runs to 15 residues. Looked up from germline, CDR1 is SGHDN and CDR2 is FVKESK. This CDR3 reads CASSKGPSGYNEQFF. CDR3 in DNA: TGTGCCAGCAGCAAAGGGCCTAGCGGGTACAATGAGCAGTTCTTC.

The rearrangement links TRBV18 to TRBJ1-5; TRBD1 aligns across 9 bases. The CDR3 sequence is 14 residues long. J lost 4 bases, V lost 6 bases, and 4 bases had no gene match. The germline gives CDR1 KGHSH, CDR2 LQKENI. CDR3 nucleotides: TGTGCCAGCTCCATCGACAGGGGGAATCAGCCCCAGCATTTT. Its protein is CASSIDRGNQPQHF.

This chain uses TRBV28 with TRBJ2-7, with 7 positions matching TRBD2. CDR1 MDHEN and CDR2 SYDVKM come from the germline V gene. Unmatched junction bases numbered 14, after V lost 4 bases and J lost 5 bases. The CDR3 has 16 residues. For the CDR3, the DNA is TGTGCCAGCAGTTCCGGAGTGGCGGCGGGAGTCCACGAGCAGTACTTC. Protein product: CASSSGVAAGVHEQYF.

The chain has TRBV21-1 and TRBJ1-1. TRBV21-1 is classified as a pseudogene. The CDR3 runs 15 residues. CDR3: CASSPRREKNTEAFF. For the CDR3, the DNA is TGTGCCAGCAGCCCCCGACGGGAAAAGAACACTGAAGCTTTCTTT.

This chain joins TRBV28 and TRBJ1-2; 8 bases are a match to TRBD1. CDR1 and CDR2 (germline): MDHEN, SYDVKM. This CDR3 has 15 residues. Trimming at V came to 5 bases and at J to 5 bases, leaving 10 bases not matched to a gene. This CDR3 reads CASSEGAGGAYGYTF. The CDR3 nucleotides are TGTGCCAGCAGTGAGGGGGCAGGGGGCGCGTATGGCTACACCTTC.

This chain uses TRBV18 with TRBJ2-1, with TRBD1 identical over 7 bases. The germline V gene encodes CDR1 KGHSH and CDR2 LQKENI. V gave up 3 bases and J gave up 7 bases; unmatched junction bases: 15. This CDR3 contains 17 residues. CDR3 sequence (DNA): TGTGCCAGCTCACCCACCCCTGGCAGGGGGAAAGGGAATGAGCAGTTCTTC. Translated: CASSPTPGRGKGNEQFF.

This clone was observed a few times. The chain recombines TRBV5-1 with TRBJ2-2, with 9 bases identical to TRBD2. After removal of 4 bases from V and 8 bases from J, the junction contained 12 bases not matched to a gene. The V gene's germline CDR1 is SGHRS and CDR2 YFSETQ. This CDR3 has 16 amino acids. CDR3 loop: CASSQTSGAVLGELFF. CDR3 bases: TGCGCCAGCAGCCAGACTAGCGGCGCGGTCTTGGGGGAGCTGTTTTTT.

The chain links TRBV9 to TRBJ2-1; 12 bases match TRBD1. This CDR3 contains 17 residues. Germline V CDR1 and CDR2: SGDLS, YYNGEE. With 0 bases clipped from V and 8 bases from J, the junction kept 9 bases outside the gene matches. CDR3 amino acids: CASSVAGDRGLLDEQFF. CDR3 sequence (DNA): TGTGCCAGCAGCGTAGCCGGGGACAGGGGGCTTCTCGATGAGCAGTTCTTC.

This clone showed up just a few times. The CDR3 DNA is TGTGCCAGTAGTCAAGGGACGGCGGGGAATCAGCCCCAGCATTTT. Translation: CASSQGTAGNQPQHF. The V call is TRBV19, the J call TRBJ1-5, with a possible D match to TRBD1 (5 bases). Per the germline V gene, CDR1 is LNHDA and CDR2 is SQIVND (reference sequence). The ends were cut back, 5 bases at V and 4 bases at J, with 15 bases in the middle. CDR3 size: 15 residues.

The V gene is TRBV5-8, the J gene TRBJ1-5; D call uncertain. The CDR3 is 11 residues long. The V end was cut by 5 bases, the J end by 5 bases, with 5 bases between. Germline CDR1 and CDR2: SGHTS and YDEGEE. In nucleotides, the CDR3 is TGTGCCAGCAGTCGAGATCAGCCCCAGCATTTT. Translated: CASSRDQPQHF.

This clone was recorded only once. V gene TRBV7-9 combines with J gene TRBJ1-2; D possibly corresponds to TRBD1 (5 bases). The germline V and J ends were trimmed by 5 bases and 2 bases, with 18 bases remaining between them. CDR1 and CDR2 (germline): SEHNR, FQNEAQ (reference sequence). This CDR3 region has 16 residues. Written as DNA, the CDR3 is TGTGCCAGCAGCACCCTTTGGGGGGAGGGCAACTATGGCTACACCTTC. Amino acid sequence: CASSTLWGEGNYGYTF. Supplemented by reference TRBV7-9 and TRBJ1-2, the full variable domain reads DTGVSQNPRHKITKRGQNVTFRCDPISEHNRLYWYRQTLGQGPEFLTYFQNEAQLEKSRLLSDRFSAERPKGSFSTLEIQRTEQGDSAMYLCASSTLWGEGNYGYTFGSGTRLTVV.

This clone was picked up a small number of times. The chain has TRBV30 and TRBJ1-5, with unresolved D. The CDR3 has 13 amino acids. In germline, CDR1 is GTSNPN, CDR2 SVGIG (reference sequence). The ends were cut back, 2 bases at V and 2 bases at J, with 7 bases in the middle. The CDR3 nucleotides are TGTGCCTGGAGTCTCCAGGGCAATCAGCCCCAGCATTTT. This encodes CAWSLQGNQPQHF.

The chain carries TRBV7-3 and TRBJ1-1, with D possibly TRBD1 on 5 matching bases. Trimming stripped 5 bases from V and 1 base from J, with 14 bases between. CDR3 length equals 15 residues. Germline CDR1 and CDR2: SGHTA and FQGTGA. CDR3 loop: CASSPGPVPNTEAFF. As DNA, the CDR3 is TGTGCCAGCAGCCCAGGGCCAGTGCCGAACACTGAAGCTTTCTTT.

This chain joins TRBV6-5 and TRBJ2-7; D is undetermined. This CDR3 has 13 amino acids. The V end was cut by 8 bases, the J end by 0 bases, with 11 bases between. CDR1 and CDR2 (germline): MNHEY, SVGAGI. For the CDR3, the DNA is TGTGCCAGCGGAACAGCACACTCCTACGAGCAGTACTTC. Translating gives CASGTAHSYEQYF.

The J gene is TRBJ2-3, the V gene TRBV5-1; D gene ambiguous. The germline V gene encodes CDR1 SGHRS and CDR2 YFSETQ. The V end lost 6 bases, the J end lost 2 bases, and 13 bases lay between the germline ends. The CDR3 is 14 amino acids. DNA of the CDR3: TGCGCCAGCAATCAGGCGATCTTCACAGATACGCAGTATTTT. Encoded protein: CASNQAIFTDTQYF.

The chain joins TRBV5-5 to TRBJ1-1, with 8 bases matching TRBD1. V gave up 2 bases and J gave up 1 base; unmatched junction bases: 4. The CDR3 extends over 15 amino acids. Per the germline V gene, CDR1 is SGHKS and CDR2 is YYEKEE (reference sequence). In DNA, the CDR3 is TGTGCCAGCAGCTTAACAGGGGGAGGGAACACTGAAGCTTTCTTT. This gives the protein CASSLTGGGNTEAFF.

The sample holds a few counts of this clone. V and J are TRBV2 and TRBJ1-1, with D unclear. The CDR3 has 11 amino acids. V lost 7 bases and J lost 11, with 14 bases in between. Looked up from germline, CDR1 is SNHLY and CDR2 is FYNNEI. The CDR3 nucleotides are TGTGCCAGCAACACGGGGTTGGGTGCTTTCTTT. It translates to CASNTGLGAFF. The full variable domain, in which reference TRBV2 and TRBJ1-1 provide the parts outside the CDR3, is EPEVTQTPSHQVTQMGQEVILRCVPISNHLYFYWYRQILGQKVEFLVSFYNNEISEKSEIFDDQFSVERPDGSNFTLKIRSTKLEDSAMYFCASNTGLGAFFGQGTRLTVV.

CDR3 nucleotides: TGTGCCAGCATTTACTCGAACACCGGGGAGCTGTTTTTT. Its translation: CASIYSNTGELFF. V usage is TRBV28 and J usage is TRBJ2-2; D uncertain. The CDR3 extends over 13 amino acids. Trimming pared 7 bases from V and 0 bases from J, leaving 6 bases between. Germline CDR1 and CDR2: MDHEN and SYDVKM.

The chain carries TRBV15 and TRBJ1-5, with unresolved D. The germline CDR1 and CDR2 sequences are LNHNV and YYDKDF (reference sequence). This CDR3 comprises 14 residues. Trimming took 0 bases from V and 6 from J, leaving 9 bases between them. The DNA of the CDR3 is TGTGCCACCAGCAGAGATTTGGGAGGTCAGCCCCAGCATTTT. This codes for CATSRDLGGQPQHF.

This rearrangement joins TRBV25-1 to TRBJ1-1, with D perhaps TRBD1 (5 bases). CDR1 is MGHDK and CDR2 is SYGVNS in the germline V gene. V was clipped by 5 bases and J by 8 bases, with 9 bases between them. This CDR3 is 11 amino acids long. The CDR3 nucleotides read TGTGCCAGCAGTATAGACAGCGAAGCTTTCTTT. Encoded protein: CASSIDSEAFF.